The T cell receptor beta chain described here comes from a study of Ad26.COV2.S vaccination and SARS-CoV-2 variants. Study-level points and caveats: The analyses of TCR breadth and depth may have understated the size of total T cell responses. After vaccination, reports described spike-specific CD8+ and CD4+ T cell responses as showing substantial breadth. Among vaccine recipients, spike-specific TCR breadth exceeded that of placebo recipients.

This sample's treatment: about 20 received Ad26.COV2.S at low or high dose, single or two shots; several received placebo; per-sample allocation not given. The study sampled participants on day 63 after the first vaccine or placebo injection. Cohort 1b enrolled adults aged 18-55 years in Boston. Clones were sequenced by immunoSEQ multiplex PCR, and TCRdb holds only the in-frame ones, with some missing. This table has a few hundred thousand clones, under 90% appearing once. The germline V gene encodes CDR1 SGDLS and CDR2 YYNGEE. Trimming removed 0 bases from V and 1 base from J, with 10 bases in between. There are 15 residues in the CDR3. Concerning this clone: What it recognizes is unknown.

Material: peripheral blood, obtained in a trial of Ad26.COV2.S vaccine versus placebo. The receptor was isolated from a person aged 18-60 years who received the Ad26.COV2.S COVID-19 vaccine or a placebo. The chain is built from TRBV9 and TRBJ2-5, with a weak D call TRBD2 (5 bases). CDR3 residues: CASSVGGLSQETQYF. CDR3 in DNA: TGTGCCAGCAGCGTAGGAGGACTTAGCCAAGAGACCCAGTACTTC.